The 18 T cell receptor beta chains reported below all come from one sample, sequenced in a study (dated by TCRdb to 2015 to 2017). Libraries were built with multiplex PCR. Sequencing used an Ion Torrent PGM. In the roughly 24-patient analysis, TRBV12-4/TRBJ1-2 clonotypes were amplified using adaptor-ligated barcode primers. In-frame beta chains were kept once TCRdb had trimmed the public reads at Q25 with fastp and called clones with MiXCR. Each entry merges the rows of one CDR3 protein and shows their most common DNA and genes. Present in this sample are over a thousand distinct CDR3 sequences, under 25% of which were seen just once. Roughly a tenth of the sample lies in the top ten. The sequenced sample was memory CD4+ T cells sorted from blood. The sample's cell subset or site label is to be understood as: memory CD4+ T cells, CD4+CD45RO+CD25-. The receptors come from a female donor with breast cancer.

This clonotype was found a few times. The V call is TRBV12-3 or TRBV12-4, the J call TRBJ1-2, with a weak D call TRBD1 (5 bases). The CDR3 is 15 residues long. Trimming removed 6 bases at V and 3 bases at J, with 17 bases between. The chain's CDR3 is CASSTTGILDYGYTF. CDR3 bases: TGTGCCAGCAGCACTACAGGTATACTCGACTATGGCTACACCTTC.

The table lists this clonotype with many counts. The gene calls are TRBV12-3 or TRBV12-4 and TRBJ1-2; 7 nucleotides match TRBD1. V lost 5 bases to trimming and J lost 4 bases; unmatched junction nucleotides: 10. The CDR3 covers 15 residues. The DNA for the CDR3 is TGTGCCAGCAGTCCCCGGGACAGAGGGTTCTATGGCTACACCTTC. Amino acid sequence: CASSPRDRGFYGYTF.

In this sample, this clonotype is large. The chain combines TRBV12-3 or TRBV12-4 with TRBJ1-2; TRBD1 is a possible D gene (6 bases). This CDR3 comprises 15 residues. Between the trimmed V and J ends, which lost 3 bases and 4 bases, there was a span of 15 bases. The CDR3 DNA reads TGTGCCAGCAGTTTTACGTCCCGGGACACCTATGGCTACACCTTC. Its translation: CASSFTSRDTYGYTF.

On this clonotype itself: The junction does not match germline at one end; this may be a read error. This sequence joins TRBV12-3 or TRBV12-4 and TRBJ1-2, with D possibly TRBD1 on 5 matching bases. This CDR3 is 15 amino acids long. This CDR3 is CATSSTGESSYGYTF. The CDR3 DNA reads TGTGCCACCAGTTCCACAGGTGAATCGAGCTATGGCTACACCTTC.

Relative to its sample, this clonotype is medium-sized (0.01 to 0.1%). The genes are TRBV12-3 or TRBV12-4 and TRBJ1-2; the D gene is possibly TRBD1 (6 bases). CDR3 length: 12 amino acids. The ends were cut back, 2 bases at V and 8 bases at J, with 9 bases in the middle. CDR3 DNA: TGTGCCAGCAGTTTATACAGGGAAGGCTACACCTTC. It codes for CASSLYREGYTF.

In its sample, this clonotype ranks as large. V and J are TRBV12-3 or TRBV12-4 and TRBJ1-2, with D tentatively TRBD1 (6 bases). The CDR3 length is 14 residues. Trimming stripped 8 bases from V and 2 bases from J, with 15 bases between. The CDR3 loop reads CASRGSQGNYGYTF. The DNA of the CDR3 is TGTGCCAGCCGTGGTTCTCAGGGGAACTATGGCTACACCTTC.

Worth noting for this clonotype: One end of the junction is discordant with germline, which a read error may explain. The rearrangement uses TRBV12-3 or TRBV12-4 and TRBJ1-2, with D perhaps matching TRBD1 (5 bases). The CDR3 runs 13 residues. The CDR3 here is CASGQGTSYGYPF. CDR3 bases: TGTGCCAGCGGTCAGGGTACGAGCTATGGCTACCCCTTC.

This clonotype is large (0.1 to 1%) within its sample. This chain links TRBV12-3 or TRBV12-4 with TRBJ1-2, with 8 bases that match TRBD1. CDR3 length: 14 amino acids. V trimming: 7 bases; J trimming: 4 bases; junction bases outside the gene matches: 8. Written as DNA, the CDR3 is TGTGCCAGCACCCAACAGACAGGGGTCTATGGCTACACCTTC. Translating it yields CASTQQTGVYGYTF.

As concerns this clonotype: The junction differs from germline at one of its ends, possibly a read error. The chain recombines TRBV12-3 or TRBV12-4 with TRBJ1-2, with 7 bases that match TRBD1. There are 12 residues in the CDR3. CDR3 nucleotides: TGTGCCATTAGGGGACAGATCTATGGCTACATCTTC. It specifies CAIRGQIYGYIF.

This clonotype was observed a handful of times. The chain's CDR3 is CASSAQTLYGYTF. In DNA form, the CDR3 reads TGTGCCAGCAGTGCACAGACTCTCTATGGCTACACCTTC. This sequence joins TRBV12-3 or TRBV12-4 and TRBJ1-2; D is uncertain. The CDR3 extends over 13 amino acids. Trimming left V 5 bases short and J 4 bases short, with 11 bases between.

The chain combines TRBV12-3 or TRBV12-4 with TRBJ1-2; 7 bases align to TRBD1. This CDR3 spans 13 amino acids. V was clipped by 5 bases and J by 3 bases; unmatched bases: 3. The CDR3 coding sequence is TGTGCCAGCAGTGTCGGGACAGACTATGGCTACACCTTC. Amino acid sequence: CASSVGTDYGYTF.

The rearrangement uses TRBV12-3 or TRBV12-4 and TRBJ1-2; 10 bases fit TRBD1. The CDR3 runs to 17 residues. With V trimmed by 6 bases and J by 1 base, 11 bases remained unmatched. In DNA form, the CDR3 reads TGTGCCAGCAGCATCAGGGACAGGGGCAGGATTAACTATGGCTACACCTTC. Protein sequence: CASSIRDRGRINYGYTF.

By its share, this clonotype is medium-sized. The chain is built from TRBV12-3 or TRBV12-4 and TRBJ1-2, with 9 bases fitting TRBD1. J gave up 8 bases and V 5 bases, and 9 bases lay outside the gene matches. This CDR3 has 14 residues. The CDR3 coding sequence is TGTGCCAGCAGTCCTCAGGGACAGGGATGGGGCTACACCTTC. Protein product: CASSPQGQGWGYTF.

By sample share, this clonotype is large. The genes are TRBV12-3 or TRBV12-4 and TRBJ1-2; D gene uncertain. There are 12 residues in the CDR3. V lost 0 bases and J 5 bases, leaving 4 bases between the germline ends. The CDR3 DNA sequence: TGTGCCAGCAGTTTAGCCTCATATGGCTACACCTTC. The encoded protein is CASSLASYGYTF.

In its sample, this clonotype is large. The J gene is TRBJ1-2, the V gene TRBV12-3 or TRBV12-4; D not certain. V lost 8 bases and J 3 bases, leaving 10 bases between the germline ends. The CDR3 runs to 12 residues. In DNA, the CDR3 is TGTGCCAGCGGGGAGTCTTACTATGGCTACACCTTC. Translation gives CASGESYYGYTF.

By its share, this clonotype is medium-sized. The chain has TRBV12-3 or TRBV12-4 and TRBJ1-2; D perhaps matches TRBD1 (5 bases). The CDR3 is 11 residues long. The V gene lost 8 bases and the J gene lost 2 bases, with 6 bases spanning the gap. CDR3 residues: CASEGNYGYTF. As DNA, the CDR3 is TGTGCCAGCGAGGGGAACTATGGCTACACCTTC.

In its sample, this clonotype ranks as large (0.1 to 1%). V is TRBV12-3 or TRBV12-4 and J is TRBJ1-2; TRBD1 matches at 8 bases. With 6 bases clipped from V and 2 bases from J, the junction kept 5 bases outside the gene matches. The CDR3 totals 14 residues. The CDR3 reads CASRGQATNYGYTF. CDR3 nucleotide sequence: TGTGCCAGCAGGGGACAGGCAACCAACTATGGCTACACCTTC.

This clonotype was seen at least ten times. The chain uses TRBV12-3 or TRBV12-4 and TRBJ1-2; 9 nucleotides line up with TRBD1. This CDR3 comprises 14 residues. Trimming cost V 5 bases and J 8 bases; bases outside gene matches: 9. CDR3 in DNA: TGTGCCAGCAGTCGGGACAGGGCCCAGGGAGGCTACACCTTC. It codes for CASSRDRAQGGYTF.